These 29 T cell receptor beta chains originate from one sample sequenced in a study of blood T cell repertoires in COVID-19. Some clones are missing from TCRdb's copy, which holds only in-frame ones; the method was immunoSEQ multiplex PCR. This sample has under 200,000 clones, with around 80% found just once. Sequencing was carried out using peripheral blood. The receptors come from a woman aged 55 to 70 with acute or convalescent COVID-19.

The genes are TRBV14 and TRBJ2-7; 8 bases line up with TRBD1. V dropped 3 bases and J dropped 6; count of bases not matched to a gene: 4. Per germline, CDR1 SGHDN and CDR2 FVKESK. This CDR3 is 13 amino acids long. The DNA of the CDR3 is TGTGCCAGCAGCCAGGCCGGGACAGGCGAGCAGTACTTC. It yields the protein CASSQAGTGEQYF.

The rearrangement links TRBV5-1 to TRBJ1-1; D possibly corresponds to TRBD1 (5 bases). Germline lookup yields CDR1 SGHRS and CDR2 YFSETQ. V dropped 0 bases and J dropped 11 bases, with 14 bases sitting between them. This CDR3 is 13 amino acids long. The CDR3 sequence is CASSLASGASAFF. DNA of the CDR3: TGCGCCAGCAGCTTGGCTAGTGGGGCCTCCGCTTTCTTT.

The chain uses TRBV13 and TRBJ1-1; 9 nucleotides match TRBD1. The germline V gene encodes CDR1 PRHDT and CDR2 FYEKMQ (reference sequence). The CDR3 is 14 amino acids. J gave up 3 bases and V 4 bases, and 3 bases lay outside the gene matches. As DNA, the CDR3 is TGTGCCAGCAGCTCCCGGGACAGGGACACTGAAGCTTTCTTT. Translation: CASSSRDRDTEAFF.

This chain links TRBV30 with TRBJ1-1, with a weak D call TRBD1 (5 bases). Germline-derived CDR1 and CDR2 are GTSNPN and SVGIG (reference sequence). The length of the CDR3 is 12 residues. Trimming removed 4 bases from V and 3 bases from J, with 9 bases in between. The CDR3 is CAWNKGYTEAFF. CDR3 nucleotide sequence: TGTGCCTGGAATAAGGGGTACACTGAAGCTTTCTTT.

The chain has TRBV9 and TRBJ1-3; maybe TRBD1 (6 bases). V lost 4 bases to trimming and J lost 7 bases, with 15 bases between them. There are 14 residues in the CDR3. Germline CDR1 is SGDLS and CDR2 is YYNGEE. DNA for the CDR3: TGTGCCAGCAGCCTCCGGGGGGGGGCCAACACCATATATTTT. This encodes CASSLRGGANTIYF.

The chain employs TRBV6-2 or TRBV6-3 and TRBJ1-5; TRBD1 aligns across 7 bases. Germline CDR1 MNHEY, CDR2 SVGEGT. Trimming removed 5 bases from V and 3 bases from J; junction bases left unmatched: 4. CDR3 size: 14 residues. This chain's CDR3 is CASSRQGNNQPQHF. CDR3 nucleotide sequence: TGTGCCAGCAGTAGACAGGGCAACAATCAGCCCCAGCATTTT.

This clone was found once. The chain is built from TRBV19 and TRBJ1-5, with D perhaps TRBD1 (6 bases). CDR3 size: 15 residues. V gave up 2 bases and J gave up 6 bases, with 14 bases separating them. Germline assignment: CDR1 LNHDA and CDR2 SQIVND (reference sequence). CDR3 sequence: CASSITQGDGQPQHF. Here the CDR3 DNA reads TGTGCCAGTAGTATAACACAGGGCGACGGTCAGCCCCAGCATTTT.

The chain uses TRBV4-1 and TRBJ2-7; 12 bases map to TRBD1. Germline V CDR1 and CDR2: MGHRA, YSYEKL. The V and J ends lost 1 base and 2 bases, in that order; junction bases with no gene match: 18. This CDR3 is 21 amino acids long. CDR3 DNA sequence: TGCGCCAGCAGCCAAGTAGGGGTCGGGGGACAGGGGGCCTCTCGTCCCTACGAGCAGTACTTC. Its translation: CASSQVGVGGQGASRPYEQYF.

The chain recombines TRBV18 with TRBJ2-3, with 12 nucleotides matching TRBD2. CDR1 KGHSH and CDR2 LQKENI come from the germline V gene. The V and J ends lost 3 bases and 2 bases, in that order; junction bases with no gene match: 6. CDR3 length: 17 amino acids. CDR3 sequence: CASSPFTSGGFTDTQYF. The CDR3 nucleotides read TGTGCCAGCTCACCCTTTACTAGCGGGGGGTTCACAGATACGCAGTATTTT.

V usage is TRBV18 and J usage is TRBJ2-3; D is undetermined. The germline V gene encodes CDR1 KGHSH and CDR2 LQKENI. The ends were cut back, 1 base at V and 5 bases at J, with 4 bases in the middle. This CDR3 comprises 12 residues. CDR3 sequence reads: CASSPLQDTQYF. CDR3 nucleotides: TGTGCCAGCTCACCACTCCAAGATACGCAGTATTTT.

The chain carries TRBV20-1 and TRBJ1-2; a possible D gene is TRBD1 (6 bases). Germline V gene lookup returns CDR1 DFQATT and CDR2 SNEGSKA (reference sequence). This CDR3 has 13 residues. Trimming took off 3 bases at V and 3 bases at J, with 11 bases between the two ends. The CDR3 coding sequence is TGCAGTGCTAGTACTGGGGGCGACTATGGCTACACCTTC. Translated: CSASTGGDYGYTF.

A single count supports this clone. V and J are TRBV7-6 and TRBJ2-7, with D maybe TRBD1 (6 bases). CDR1 and CDR2 (germline): SGHVS, FNYEAQ. V was clipped by 2 bases and J by 0 bases, with 8 bases between them. The CDR3 extends over 14 amino acids. CDR3 DNA sequence: TGTGCCAGCAGCTTACGAGGGGGCTCCTACGAGCAGTACTTC. Translated: CASSLRGGSYEQYF.

This chain uses TRBV30 with TRBJ1-4, with D possibly matching TRBD1 (6 bases). Trimming removed 3 bases at V and 4 bases at J, with 18 bases between. The CDR3 runs 16 residues. Germline-derived CDR1 and CDR2 are GTSNPN and SVGIG (reference sequence). The chain's CDR3 is CAWRTAGAWGNEKLFF. The DNA for the CDR3 is TGTGCCTGGAGAACGGCGGGGGCATGGGGTAATGAAAAACTGTTTTTT.

Regarding this clone: At the DNA level, this CDR3 is encoded by other sequences in the same sample as well. V gene TRBV7-2 combines with J gene TRBJ2-5, with TRBD2 identical over 10 bases. The V gene end was trimmed by 2 bases and the J gene end by 4 bases; junction bases not matched to a gene: 4. The CDR3 extends over 15 amino acids. Germline V gene sequence: CDR1 SGHTA, CDR2 FQGNSA. The CDR3 loop reads CASSLQRGGAETQYF. CDR3 nucleotides: TGTGCCAGCAGCTTACAGCGGGGGGGCGCAGAGACCCAGTACTTC.

The chain links TRBV25-1 to TRBJ2-7; tentative D call: TRBD1 (6 bases). V gave up 2 bases and J gave up 4 bases, with 6 bases separating them. The germline CDR1 and CDR2 sequences are MGHDK and SYGVNS. The CDR3 loop spans 12 amino acids. The CDR3: CASSEQGYEQYF. CDR3 nucleotide sequence: TGTGCCAGCAGTGAACAGGGGTACGAGCAGTACTTC.

The rearrangement uses TRBV28 and TRBJ2-2, with a weak D call TRBD1 (6 bases). V lost 9 bases and J lost 7, with 15 bases in between. This CDR3 has 13 amino acids. CDR1 is MDHEN, CDR2 SYDVKM, per germline. The CDR3 bases are TGTGCCAGTTCTATTACAGGGTTCGGGGAGCTGTTTTTT. As protein: CASSITGFGELFF.

V and J are TRBV10-3 and TRBJ2-2, with TRBD2 matching 13 bases. CDR1 is ENHRY and CDR2 is SYGVKD in the germline V gene. V lost 2 bases, J lost 1 base, and 4 bases stayed unmatched. The CDR3 is made up of 18 amino acids. CDR3 protein: CAISETTSGGLNTGELFF. The CDR3 nucleotides are TGTGCCATCAGTGAGACGACTAGCGGGGGGTTGAACACCGGGGAGCTGTTTTTT.

V gene TRBV29-1 combines with J gene TRBJ2-3, with 11 bases lining up with TRBD2. The CDR3 extends over 13 amino acids. V was clipped by 4 bases and J by 6 bases; unmatched bases: 3. The germline gives CDR1 SQVTM, CDR2 ANQGSEA. DNA for the CDR3: TGCAGCGTTGGGACTAGCGGGTCGGATACGCAGTATTTT. Its protein is CSVGTSGSDTQYF.

Points on this clone: Other DNA variants within this sample encode the same CDR3. The V and J genes are TRBV6-5 and TRBJ2-7, with D tentatively TRBD1 (6 bases). V was cut by 5 bases and J by 3 bases, with 8 bases left in between. The CDR3 has 12 amino acids. Germline values: CDR1 MNHEY, CDR2 SVGAGI. CDR3 sequence reads: CASSLQGYEQYF. CDR3 nucleotides: TGTGCCAGCAGTCTACAGGGCTACGAGCAGTACTTC.

The genes are TRBV4-3 and TRBJ2-7; 7 bases are a match to TRBD1. V was pared by 0 bases and J by 5 bases, with 7 bases of the junction left unmatched. Germline CDR1 is LGHNA and CDR2 is YSLEER. This CDR3 is built from 15 residues. As DNA, the CDR3 is TGCGCCAGCAGCCAAGAAGCACAGGGGAACCACGAGCAGTACTTC. Translated, it gives CASSQEAQGNHEQYF.

V gene TRBV7-9 combines with J gene TRBJ2-3; 8 nucleotides line up with TRBD2. The CDR3 runs 17 residues. The V and J ends lost 5 bases and 4 bases, in that order; junction bases with no gene match: 14. Germline V gene sequence: CDR1 SEHNR, CDR2 FQNEAQ (reference sequence). The CDR3 loop reads CASSPYQSSGGPDTQYF. The DNA of the CDR3 is TGTGCCAGCAGCCCATACCAGTCCAGCGGGGGACCAGATACGCAGTATTTT. Together with reference TRBV7-9 and TRBJ2-3, the CDR3 gives the full variable domain: DTGVSQNPRHKITKRGQNVTFRCDPISEHNRLYWYRQTLGQGPEFLTYFQNEAQLEKSRLLSDRFSAERPKGSFSTLEIQRTEQGDSAMYLCASSPYQSSGGPDTQYFGPGTRLTVL.

This chain links TRBV29-1 with TRBJ2-3; 9 bases map to TRBD1. The CDR3 length is 14 residues. V was pared by 4 bases and J by 3 bases, with 5 bases of the junction left unmatched. Per the germline V gene, CDR1 is SQVTM and CDR2 is ANQGSEA. Here the CDR3 reads CSVVNRGRTDTQYF. The CDR3 nucleotides are TGCAGCGTTGTCAACAGGGGGCGGACAGATACGCAGTATTTT.

CDR3 coding DNA: TGTGCCATCAGTGAGTCGGCAGGAAATTCACCCCTCCACTTT. It translates to CAISESAGNSPLHF. The V and J genes are TRBV10-3 and TRBJ1-6; D is unclear. This CDR3 has 14 amino acids. Germline V gene data show CDR1 as ENHRY and CDR2 as SYGVKD. V was trimmed by 0 bases and J by 7 bases, leaving 7 bases between them.

V usage is TRBV6-5 and J usage is TRBJ2-7; D is possibly TRBD2 (7 bases). CDR3 size: 14 residues. Germline V gives CDR1 MNHEY, CDR2 SVGAGI. Trimming pared 2 bases from V and 3 bases from J, leaving 11 bases between. CDR3 in DNA: TGTGCCAGCAGTTACGGGGGGGCCGGCTACGAGCAGTACTTC. As protein: CASSYGGAGYEQYF.

Only one count was recorded for this clone. The chain links TRBV19 to TRBJ2-7; D not certain. Trimming removed 5 bases from V and 2 bases from J, with 4 bases in between. Per germline, CDR1 LNHDA and CDR2 SQIVND (reference sequence). This CDR3 region has 11 residues. The CDR3 here is CASSGTYEQYF. The CDR3 DNA reads TGTGCCAGTAGTGGCACCTACGAGCAGTACTTC. Supplemented by reference TRBV19 and TRBJ2-7, the full variable domain reads DGGITQSPKYLFRKEGQNVTLSCEQNLNHDAMYWYRQDPGQGLRLIYYSQIVNDFQKGDIAEGYSVSREKKESFPLTVTSAQKNPTAFYLCASSGTYEQYFGPGTRLTVT.

A single count supports this clone. The chain combines TRBV5-4 with TRBJ1-4; D may be TRBD1 (5 bases). The V end lost 3 bases, the J end lost 1 base, and 13 bases lay between the germline ends. This CDR3 is built from 16 residues. CDR1 SGHNT and CDR2 YYREEE come from the germline V gene (reference sequence). CDR3 bases: TGTGCCAGCAGCTACATGATGGGGGGAACTAATGAAAAACTGTTTTTT. Translated: CASSYMMGGTNEKLFF.

This clone was counted only a few times. The J gene is TRBJ2-7, the V gene TRBV7-2; D is unresolved. Trimming pared 2 bases from V and 4 bases from J, leaving 3 bases between. Germline CDR1 and CDR2: SGHTA and FQGNSA. This CDR3 has 11 amino acids. CDR3 loop: CASSLLYEQYF. The CDR3 nucleotides are TGTGCCAGCAGCTTACTTTACGAGCAGTACTTC.

This clone appeared a few times. The V call is TRBV5-5, the J call TRBJ1-5, with D perhaps matching TRBD1 (6 bases). The germline V gene encodes CDR1 SGHKS and CDR2 YYEKEE (reference sequence). This CDR3 is 15 amino acids long. V shed 3 bases and J shed 6 bases, with 16 bases lying between them. The CDR3 bases are TGTGCCAGCAGCTGGGTAGGGGGGGAAGGTCAGCCCCAGCATTTT. It encodes CASSWVGGEGQPQHF.

In its sample, this clone was seen a few times. The chain recombines TRBV5-6 with TRBJ1-2; TRBD1 matches at 8 bases. Trimming at V came to 4 bases and at J to 7 bases, leaving 15 bases not matched to a gene. From germline, CDR1 is SGHDT and CDR2 YYEEEE. The CDR3 is made up of 16 amino acids. The CDR3 here is CASSQAEAGGWSGYTF. The CDR3 DNA reads TGTGCCAGCAGCCAAGCCGAGGCAGGGGGCTGGAGTGGCTACACCTTC.